Sequencing of this TCR beta chain was carried out in a study of post-analysis software for immune sequencing data. Study summary: The cohort encompassed relapsing-remitting, secondary progressive and progressive-relapsing multiple sclerosis disease courses. General observations from the study: Several TRBV segments, TRBV5-6, TRBV5-1 and TRBV20-1 among them, were found more frequent in patients than controls.

Sequencing libraries made from TCR beta cDNA carried unique molecular identifiers. TCRdb reprocessed the PCR reads with MiXCR, giving one entry per CDR3 protein. This table has roughly 800,000 distinct CDR3 sequences, just over 45% appearing once. The CDR3 has 17 amino acids. CDR1 and CDR2 from the germline V gene are DFQATT and SNEGSKA (reference sequence). V lost 6 bases, J lost 4 bases, and 20 bases stayed unmatched. This clonotype was found a few times. Its antigen is not identified. The rearrangement joins TRBV20-1 to TRBJ2-7; 8 nucleotides match TRBD2. Sequencing was done on a sample of blood. The clonotype comes from a girl aged 5-17 years with multiple sclerosis. CDR3 loop: CSAPGAQAGVGLYEQYF. The DNA of the CDR3 is TGCAGTGCACCGGGGGCTCAAGCGGGAGTGGGACTATACGAGCAGTACTTC.